This TCR beta chain stems from a study of T-cell reconstitution after alpha-beta-depleted transplantation in children. Unique molecular identifiers were used to barcode this TCRbeta library. A single record per CDR3 protein comes from TCRdb applying MiXCR to the PCR reads. The repertoire includes around 420,000 distinct CDR3 sequences, roughly 15% of them detected once, and 25% to 30% sits in the top ten. CDR3 length: 14 residues. V was clipped by 1 base and J by 3 bases, with 10 bases between them. CDR1 and CDR2 from the germline V gene are SGHRS and YFSETQ. This clonotype was observed a handful of times.

This TCR came from a boy under three years old who had a stem cell transplant for Wiskott-Aldrich syndrome, so the T cells may come from the graft donor. This specimen was PBMCs, mostly from graft donor cells, taken 360 days after TCRalphabeta/CD19-depleted stem cell transplant. The chain links TRBV5-1 to TRBJ1-1, with D possibly TRBD1 on 6 matching bases. CDR3: CASSLQGWDTEAFF. The CDR3 coding sequence is TGCGCCAGCAGCTTGCAGGGGTGGGACACTGAAGCTTTCTTT.